Sequencing of this TCR beta chain was carried out in a study of T cell repertoires in cytomegalovirus infection. CDR3 length: 14 residues. V lost 6 bases, J lost 4 bases, and 15 bases lay in between. Germline V lookup: CDR1 SGHVS, CDR2 FNYEAQ. General observations from the study: The ex vivo response was dominated by HLA-C-restricted CMV-specific TCR beta clonotypes.

One entry per CDR3 protein results from TCRdb running MiXCR on the reads. The repertoire holds hundreds of thousands of distinct CDR3 sequences, with 24% as singletons. Remarks on this clonotype: Its antigen is not identified.

The source is a human donor in good health (CMV status not recorded). Some clones in this sample may be carry-over from other donors' samples. The sample taken for sequencing was CD8+ T cells from PBMCs. The chain carries TRBV7-6 and TRBJ1-1; a weak D match, TRBD1 (5 bases). The CDR3 protein is CASSNRRQVTEAFF. The DNA for the CDR3 is TGTGCCAGCAGTAACAGGAGGCAAGTCACTGAAGCTTTCTTT. The full variable domain, rest sourced from reference TRBV7-6 and TRBJ1-1, is GAGVSQSPRYKVTKRGQDVALRCDPISGHVSLYWYRQALGQGPEFLTYFNYEAQQDKSGLPNDRFSAERPEGSISTLTIQRTEQRDSAMYRCASSNRRQVTEAFFGQGTRLTVV.